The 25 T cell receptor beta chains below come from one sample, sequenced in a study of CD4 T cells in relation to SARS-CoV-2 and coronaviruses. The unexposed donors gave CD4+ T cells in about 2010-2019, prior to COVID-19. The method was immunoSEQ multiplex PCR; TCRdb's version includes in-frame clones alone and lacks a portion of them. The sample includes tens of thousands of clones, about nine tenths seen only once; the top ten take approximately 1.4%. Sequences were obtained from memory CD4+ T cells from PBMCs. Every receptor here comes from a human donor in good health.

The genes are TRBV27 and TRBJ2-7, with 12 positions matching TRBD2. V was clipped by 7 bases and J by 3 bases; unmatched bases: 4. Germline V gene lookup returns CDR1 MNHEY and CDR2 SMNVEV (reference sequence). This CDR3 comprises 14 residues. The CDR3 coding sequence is TGTGCCAGCAAGACTAGCGGGAGAGGCTACGAGCAGTACTTC. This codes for CASKTSGRGYEQYF.

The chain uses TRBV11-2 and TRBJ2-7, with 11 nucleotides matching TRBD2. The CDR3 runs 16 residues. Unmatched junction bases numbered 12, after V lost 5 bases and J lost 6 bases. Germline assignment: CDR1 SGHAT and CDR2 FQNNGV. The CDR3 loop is CASSGPGLAASFEQYF. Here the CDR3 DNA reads TGTGCCAGCAGCGGACCGGGACTAGCGGCTTCATTCGAGCAGTACTTC.

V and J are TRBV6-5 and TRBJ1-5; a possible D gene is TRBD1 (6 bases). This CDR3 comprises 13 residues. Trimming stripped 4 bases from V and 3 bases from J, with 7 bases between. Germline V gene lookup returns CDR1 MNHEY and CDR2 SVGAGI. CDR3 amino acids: CASSWTVNQPQHF. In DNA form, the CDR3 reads TGTGCCAGCAGTTGGACAGTCAATCAGCCCCAGCATTTT.

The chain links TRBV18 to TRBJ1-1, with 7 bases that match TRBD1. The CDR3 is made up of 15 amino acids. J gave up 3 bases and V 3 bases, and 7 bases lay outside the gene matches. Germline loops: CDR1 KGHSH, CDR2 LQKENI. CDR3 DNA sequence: TGTGCCAGCTCACCGGGACAGAAGAGTGACACTGAAGCTTTCTTT. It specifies CASSPGQKSDTEAFF.

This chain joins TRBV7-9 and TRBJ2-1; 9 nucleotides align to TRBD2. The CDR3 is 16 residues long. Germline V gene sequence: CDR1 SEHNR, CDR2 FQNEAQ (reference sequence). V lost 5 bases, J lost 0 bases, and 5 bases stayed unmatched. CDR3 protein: CASSISGSISYNEQFF. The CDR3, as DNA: TGTGCCAGCAGCATTAGCGGGAGCATCTCCTACAATGAGCAGTTCTTC.

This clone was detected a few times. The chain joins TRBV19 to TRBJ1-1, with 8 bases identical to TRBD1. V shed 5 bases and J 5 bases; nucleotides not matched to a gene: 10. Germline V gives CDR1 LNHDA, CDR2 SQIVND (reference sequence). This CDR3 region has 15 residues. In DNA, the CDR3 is TGTGCCAGTAGTTCACGGACAGGGTCTCCTACTGAAGCTTTCTTT. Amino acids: CASSSRTGSPTEAFF.

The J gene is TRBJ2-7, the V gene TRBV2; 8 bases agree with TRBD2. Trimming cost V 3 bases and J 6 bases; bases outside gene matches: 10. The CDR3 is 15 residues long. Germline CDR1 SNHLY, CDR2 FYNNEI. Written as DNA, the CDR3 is TGTGCCAGCAGTGAGTACGGGAGGGCCGCTCCCGAGCAGTACTTC. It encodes CASSEYGRAAPEQYF.

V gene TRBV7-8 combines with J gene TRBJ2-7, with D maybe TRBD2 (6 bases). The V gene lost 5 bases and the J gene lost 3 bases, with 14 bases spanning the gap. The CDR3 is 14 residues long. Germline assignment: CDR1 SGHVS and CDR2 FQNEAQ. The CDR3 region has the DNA TGTGCCAGCAGCGTCGGACTAACCGTCTACGAGCAGTACTTC. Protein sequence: CASSVGLTVYEQYF.

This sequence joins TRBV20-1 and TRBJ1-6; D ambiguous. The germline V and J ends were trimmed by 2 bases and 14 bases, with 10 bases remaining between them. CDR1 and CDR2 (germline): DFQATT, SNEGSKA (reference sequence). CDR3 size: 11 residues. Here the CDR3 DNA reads TGCAGTGCTAGAATAGCTTTGGCCCTCCACTTT. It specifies CSARIALALHF.

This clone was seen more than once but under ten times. CDR3 residues: CASSYTDRGGYTF. The CDR3 coding sequence is TGTGCCAGCAGTTACACGGACAGGGGGGGCTACACCTTC. The rearrangement uses TRBV6-5 and TRBJ1-2; 10 bases agree with TRBD1. V trimming: 2 bases; J trimming: 8 bases; junction bases outside the gene matches: 2. The CDR3 spans 13 residues. CDR1 is MNHEY and CDR2 is SVGAGI in the germline V gene.

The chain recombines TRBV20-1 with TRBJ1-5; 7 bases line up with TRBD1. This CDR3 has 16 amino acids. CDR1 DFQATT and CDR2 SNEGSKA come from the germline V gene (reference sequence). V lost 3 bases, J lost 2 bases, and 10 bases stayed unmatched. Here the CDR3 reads CSASASRGPRNQPQHF. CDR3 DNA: TGCAGTGCTAGTGCTTCGAGGGGGCCCCGCAATCAGCCCCAGCATTTT.

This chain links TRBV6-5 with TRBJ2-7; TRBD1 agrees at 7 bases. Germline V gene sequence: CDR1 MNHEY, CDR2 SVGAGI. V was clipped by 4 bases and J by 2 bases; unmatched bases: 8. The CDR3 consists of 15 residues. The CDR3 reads CASSSGTAGAYEQYF. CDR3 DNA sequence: TGTGCCAGCAGTTCTGGGACAGCTGGTGCCTACGAGCAGTACTTC.

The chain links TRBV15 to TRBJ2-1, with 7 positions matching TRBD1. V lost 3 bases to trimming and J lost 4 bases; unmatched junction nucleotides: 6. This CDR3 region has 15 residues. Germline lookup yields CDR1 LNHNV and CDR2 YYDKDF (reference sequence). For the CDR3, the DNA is TGTGCCACCAGCAGGGATTGGGACAGTTACAATGAGCAGTTCTTC. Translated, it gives CATSRDWDSYNEQFF.

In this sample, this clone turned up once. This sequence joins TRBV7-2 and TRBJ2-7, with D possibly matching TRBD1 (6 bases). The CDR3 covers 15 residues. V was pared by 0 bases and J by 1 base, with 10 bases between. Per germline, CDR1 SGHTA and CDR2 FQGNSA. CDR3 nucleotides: TGTGCCAGCAGCTTAGCGCACGGACAGTCCTACGAGCAGTACTTC. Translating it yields CASSLAHGQSYEQYF.

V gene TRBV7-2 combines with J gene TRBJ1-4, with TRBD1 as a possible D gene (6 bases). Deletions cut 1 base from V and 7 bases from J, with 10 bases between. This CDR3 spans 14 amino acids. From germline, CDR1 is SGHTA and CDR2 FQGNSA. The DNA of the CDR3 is TGTGCCAGCAGCTTAGGGACAGTCGGTGAAAAACTGTTTTTT. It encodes CASSLGTVGEKLFF.

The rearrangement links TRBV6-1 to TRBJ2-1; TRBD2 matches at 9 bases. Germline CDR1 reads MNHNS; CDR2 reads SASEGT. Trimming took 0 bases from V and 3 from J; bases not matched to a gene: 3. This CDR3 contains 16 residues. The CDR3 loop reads CASSEALAGLYNEQFF. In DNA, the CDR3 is TGTGCCAGCAGTGAAGCTCTAGCGGGGCTCTACAATGAGCAGTTCTTC.

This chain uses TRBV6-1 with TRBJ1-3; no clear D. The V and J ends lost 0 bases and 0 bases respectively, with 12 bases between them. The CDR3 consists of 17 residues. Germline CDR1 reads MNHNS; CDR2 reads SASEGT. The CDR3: CASSEALRHASGNTIYF. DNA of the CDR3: TGTGCCAGCAGTGAAGCGCTTCGGCATGCCTCTGGAAACACCATATATTTT.

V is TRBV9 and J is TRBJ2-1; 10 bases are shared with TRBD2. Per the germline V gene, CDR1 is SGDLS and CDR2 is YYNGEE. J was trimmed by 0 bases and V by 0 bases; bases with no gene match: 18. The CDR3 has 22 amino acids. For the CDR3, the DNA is TGTGCCAGCAGCGTAGCAGGAGGGGTTGGAGCGGGAGGGCCCCGCTCCTACAATGAGCAGTTCTTC. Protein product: CASSVAGGVGAGGPRSYNEQFF.

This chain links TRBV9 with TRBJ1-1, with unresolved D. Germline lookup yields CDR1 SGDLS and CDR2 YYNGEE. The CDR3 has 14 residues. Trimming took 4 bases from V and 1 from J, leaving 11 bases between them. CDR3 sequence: CASSPQGGNTEAFF. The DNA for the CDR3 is TGTGCCAGCAGCCCCCAAGGAGGGAACACTGAAGCTTTCTTT.

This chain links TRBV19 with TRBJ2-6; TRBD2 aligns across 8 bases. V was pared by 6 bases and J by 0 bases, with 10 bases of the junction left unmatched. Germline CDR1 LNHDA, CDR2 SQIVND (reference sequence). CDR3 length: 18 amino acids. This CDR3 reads CASRDGRALYSGANVLTF. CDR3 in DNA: TGTGCCAGTAGGGACGGGAGGGCTCTTTACTCTGGGGCCAACGTCCTGACTTTC.

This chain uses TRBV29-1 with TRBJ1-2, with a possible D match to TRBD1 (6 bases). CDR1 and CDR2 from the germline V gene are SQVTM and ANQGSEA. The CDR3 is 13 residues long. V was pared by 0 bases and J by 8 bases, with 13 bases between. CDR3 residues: CSVEEGGTQGYTF. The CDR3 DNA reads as TGCAGCGTTGAAGAAGGGGGGACCCAAGGCTACACCTTC.

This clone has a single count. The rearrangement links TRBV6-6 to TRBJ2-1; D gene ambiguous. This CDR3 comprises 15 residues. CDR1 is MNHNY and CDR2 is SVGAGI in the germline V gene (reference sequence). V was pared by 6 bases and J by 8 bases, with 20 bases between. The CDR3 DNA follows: TGTGCCAGCAGCTCAGACGGGCTACCTCGGGATGAGCAGTTCTTC. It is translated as CASSSDGLPRDEQFF.

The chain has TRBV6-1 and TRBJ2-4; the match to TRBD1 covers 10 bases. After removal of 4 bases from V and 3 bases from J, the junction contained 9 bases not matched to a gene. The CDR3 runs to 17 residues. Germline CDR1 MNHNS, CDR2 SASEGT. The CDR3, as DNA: TGTGCCAGCAGTGGGGACAGGGGTTCCACTAACAAAAACATTCAGTACTTC. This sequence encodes CASSGDRGSTNKNIQYF.

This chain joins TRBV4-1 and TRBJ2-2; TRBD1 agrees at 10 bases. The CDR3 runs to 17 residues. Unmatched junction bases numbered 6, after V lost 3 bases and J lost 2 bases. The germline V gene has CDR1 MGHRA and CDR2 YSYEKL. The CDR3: CASSQRQGAGNTGELFF. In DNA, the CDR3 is TGCGCCAGCAGCCAGCGACAGGGGGCGGGTAACACCGGGGAGCTGTTTTTT.

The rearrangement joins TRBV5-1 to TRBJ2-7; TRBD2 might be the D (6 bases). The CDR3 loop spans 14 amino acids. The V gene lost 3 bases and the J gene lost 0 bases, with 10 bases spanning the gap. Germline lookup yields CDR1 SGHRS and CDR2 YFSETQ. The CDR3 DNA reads TGCGCCAGCAGCTCCACGACTAGCTCCTACGAGCAGTACTTC. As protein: CASSSTTSSYEQYF.